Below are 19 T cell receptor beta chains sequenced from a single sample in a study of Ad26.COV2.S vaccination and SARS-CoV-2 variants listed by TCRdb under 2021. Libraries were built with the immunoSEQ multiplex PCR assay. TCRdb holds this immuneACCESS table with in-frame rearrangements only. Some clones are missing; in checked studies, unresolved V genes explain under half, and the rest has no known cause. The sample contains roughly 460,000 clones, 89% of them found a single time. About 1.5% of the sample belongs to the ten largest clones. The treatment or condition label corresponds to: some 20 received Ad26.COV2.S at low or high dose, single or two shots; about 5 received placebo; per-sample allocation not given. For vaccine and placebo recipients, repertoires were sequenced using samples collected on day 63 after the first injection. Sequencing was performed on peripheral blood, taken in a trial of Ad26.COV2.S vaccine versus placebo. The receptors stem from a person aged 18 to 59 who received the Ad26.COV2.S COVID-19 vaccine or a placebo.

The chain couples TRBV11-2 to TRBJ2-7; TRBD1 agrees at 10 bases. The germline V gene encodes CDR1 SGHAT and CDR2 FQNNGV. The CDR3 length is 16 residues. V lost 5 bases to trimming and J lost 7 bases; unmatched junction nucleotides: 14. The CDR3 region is CASSPTGQGNPGEQYF. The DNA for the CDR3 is TGTGCCAGCAGCCCCACGGGACAGGGGAATCCGGGGGAGCAGTACTTC. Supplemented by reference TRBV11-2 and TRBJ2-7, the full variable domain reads EAGVAQSPRYKIIEKRQSVAFWCNPISGHATLYWYQQILGQGPKLLIQFQNNGVVDDSQLPKDRFSAERLKGVDSTLKIQPAKLEDSAVYLCASSPTGQGNPGEQYFGPGTRLTVT.

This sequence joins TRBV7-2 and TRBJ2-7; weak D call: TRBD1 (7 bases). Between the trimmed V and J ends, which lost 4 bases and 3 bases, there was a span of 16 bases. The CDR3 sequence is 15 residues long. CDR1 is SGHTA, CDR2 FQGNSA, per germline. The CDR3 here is CASSSAAGGYYEQYF. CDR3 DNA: TGTGCCAGCAGCTCAGCGGCAGGGGGGTACTACGAGCAGTACTTC.

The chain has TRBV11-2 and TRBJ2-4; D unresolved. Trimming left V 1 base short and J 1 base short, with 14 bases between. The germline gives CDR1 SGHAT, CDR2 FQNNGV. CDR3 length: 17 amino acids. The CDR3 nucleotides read TGTGCCAGCAGCTTAGTCCAGTCTCTGTTGGCCAAAAACATTCAGTACTTC. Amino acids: CASSLVQSLLAKNIQYF.

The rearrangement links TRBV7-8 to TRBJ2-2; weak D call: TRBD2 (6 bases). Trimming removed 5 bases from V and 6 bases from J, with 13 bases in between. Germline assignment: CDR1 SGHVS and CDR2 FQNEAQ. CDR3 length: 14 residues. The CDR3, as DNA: TGTGCCAGCAGCCCGGAGGGGTTCGCCGGGGAGCTGTTTTTT. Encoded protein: CASSPEGFAGELFF.

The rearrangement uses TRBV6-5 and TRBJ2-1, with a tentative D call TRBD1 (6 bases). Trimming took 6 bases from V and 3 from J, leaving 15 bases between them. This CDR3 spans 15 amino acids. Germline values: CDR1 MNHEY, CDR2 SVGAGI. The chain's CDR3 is CASRKQGSGYNEQFF. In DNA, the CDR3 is TGTGCCAGCAGAAAACAGGGCTCGGGCTACAATGAGCAGTTCTTC.

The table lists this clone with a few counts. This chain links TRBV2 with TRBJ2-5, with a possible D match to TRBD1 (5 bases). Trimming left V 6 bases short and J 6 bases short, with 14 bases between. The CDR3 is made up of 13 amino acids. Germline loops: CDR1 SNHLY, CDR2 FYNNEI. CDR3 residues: CASRLGQGKTQYF. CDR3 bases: TGTGCCAGCAGGCTTGGACAAGGCAAGACCCAGTACTTC.

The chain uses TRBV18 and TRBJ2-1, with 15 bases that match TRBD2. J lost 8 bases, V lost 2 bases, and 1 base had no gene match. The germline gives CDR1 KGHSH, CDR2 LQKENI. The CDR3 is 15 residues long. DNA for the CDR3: TGTGCCAGCTCACCAGGGACTAGCGGGGGGTATGAGCAGTTCTTC. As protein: CASSPGTSGGYEQFF.

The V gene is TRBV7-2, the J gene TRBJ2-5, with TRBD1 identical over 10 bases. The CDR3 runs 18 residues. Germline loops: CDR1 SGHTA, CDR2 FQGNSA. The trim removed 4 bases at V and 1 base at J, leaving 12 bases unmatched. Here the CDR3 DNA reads TGTGCCAGCAGCTACTACCTCGGGACAGGGGTTATCCAAGAGACCCAGTACTTC. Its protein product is CASSYYLGTGVIQETQYF.

CDR3 bases: TGCAGCGTTGAAGGGGGGAGCACAGATACGCAGTATTTT. Its protein product is CSVEGGSTDTQYF. The rearrangement links TRBV29-1 to TRBJ2-3, with D perhaps being TRBD1 or TRBD2 (5 bases each). This CDR3 is 13 amino acids long. Germline V gene lookup returns CDR1 SQVTM and CDR2 ANQGSEA. Deletions cut 1 base from V and 0 bases from J, with 5 bases between.

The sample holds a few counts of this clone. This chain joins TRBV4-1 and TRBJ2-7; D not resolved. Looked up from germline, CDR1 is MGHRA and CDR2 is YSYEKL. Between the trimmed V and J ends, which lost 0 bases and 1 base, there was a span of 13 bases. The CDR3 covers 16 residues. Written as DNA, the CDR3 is TGCGCCAGCAGCCAAGATCTCAGGCAGGAGTCCTACGAGCAGTACTTC. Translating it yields CASSQDLRQESYEQYF.

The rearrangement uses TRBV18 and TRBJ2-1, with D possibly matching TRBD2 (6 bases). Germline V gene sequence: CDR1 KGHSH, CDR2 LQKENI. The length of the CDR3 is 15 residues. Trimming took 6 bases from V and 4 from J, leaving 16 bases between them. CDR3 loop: CASSPTSLGYNEQFF. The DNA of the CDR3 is TGTGCCAGCTCGCCCACTAGCTTAGGGTACAATGAGCAGTTCTTC. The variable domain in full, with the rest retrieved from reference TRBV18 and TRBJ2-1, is NAGVMQNPRHLVRRRGQEARLRCSPMKGHSHVYWYRQLPEEGLKFMVYLQKENIIDESGMPKERFSAEFPKEGPSILRIQQVVRGDSAAYFCASSPTSLGYNEQFFGPGTRLTVL.

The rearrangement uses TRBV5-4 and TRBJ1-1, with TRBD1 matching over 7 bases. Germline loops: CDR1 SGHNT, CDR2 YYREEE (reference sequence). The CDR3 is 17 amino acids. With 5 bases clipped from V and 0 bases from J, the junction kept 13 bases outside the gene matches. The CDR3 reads CASSSPTQGQLNTEAFF. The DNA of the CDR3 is TGTGCCAGCAGTTCGCCCACACAGGGACAGTTGAACACTGAAGCTTTCTTT.

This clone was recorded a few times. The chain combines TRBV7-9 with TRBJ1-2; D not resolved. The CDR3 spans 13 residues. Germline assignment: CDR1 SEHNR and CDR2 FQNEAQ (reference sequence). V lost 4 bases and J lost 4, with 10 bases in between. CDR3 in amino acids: CASSWLKSYGYTF. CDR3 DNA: TGTGCCAGCAGCTGGCTTAAGAGCTATGGCTACACCTTC.

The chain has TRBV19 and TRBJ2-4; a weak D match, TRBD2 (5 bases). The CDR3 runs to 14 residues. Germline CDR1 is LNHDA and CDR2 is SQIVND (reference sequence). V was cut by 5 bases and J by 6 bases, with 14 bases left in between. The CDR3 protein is CASSQPGMRNIQYF. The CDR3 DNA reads TGTGCCAGTAGTCAACCGGGAATGAGAAACATTCAGTACTTC.

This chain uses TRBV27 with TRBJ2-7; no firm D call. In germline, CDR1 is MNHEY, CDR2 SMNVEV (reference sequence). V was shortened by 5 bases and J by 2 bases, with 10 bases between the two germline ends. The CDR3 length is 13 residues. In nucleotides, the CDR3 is TGTGCCAGCAGTCCAAACCTGCCCTACGAGCAGTACTTC. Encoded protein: CASSPNLPYEQYF.

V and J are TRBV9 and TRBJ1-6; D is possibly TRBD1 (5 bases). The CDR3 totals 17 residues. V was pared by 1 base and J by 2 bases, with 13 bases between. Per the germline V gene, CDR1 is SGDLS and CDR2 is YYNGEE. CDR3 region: CASSVSGQGAYNSPLHF. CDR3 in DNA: TGTGCCAGCAGCGTATCTGGCCAGGGAGCCTATAATTCACCCCTCCACTTT.

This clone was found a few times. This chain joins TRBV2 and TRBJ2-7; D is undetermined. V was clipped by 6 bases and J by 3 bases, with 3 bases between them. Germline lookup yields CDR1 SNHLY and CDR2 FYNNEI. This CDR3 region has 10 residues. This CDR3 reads CASSLYEQYF. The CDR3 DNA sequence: TGTGCCAGCAGCCTCTACGAGCAGTACTTC.

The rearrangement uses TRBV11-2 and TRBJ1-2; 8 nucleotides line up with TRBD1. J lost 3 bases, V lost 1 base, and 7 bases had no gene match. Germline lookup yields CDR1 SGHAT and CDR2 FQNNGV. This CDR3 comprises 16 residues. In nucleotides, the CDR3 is TGTGCCAGCAGCTTAGCTGGTCAGGGGGCTTACTATGGCTACACCTTC. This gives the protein CASSLAGQGAYYGYTF. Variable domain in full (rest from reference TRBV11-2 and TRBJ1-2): EAGVAQSPRYKIIEKRQSVAFWCNPISGHATLYWYQQILGQGPKLLIQFQNNGVVDDSQLPKDRFSAERLKGVDSTLKIQPAKLEDSAVYLCASSLAGQGAYYGYTFGSGTRLTVV.

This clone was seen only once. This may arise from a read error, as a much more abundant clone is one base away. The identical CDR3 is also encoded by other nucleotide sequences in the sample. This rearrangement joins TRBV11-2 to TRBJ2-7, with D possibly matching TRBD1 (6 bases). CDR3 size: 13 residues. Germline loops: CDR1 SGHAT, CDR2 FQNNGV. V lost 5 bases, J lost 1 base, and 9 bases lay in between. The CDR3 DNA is TGTGCCAGCAGCCCCGGACAGTCCTACGAGCAGTACTTC. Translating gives CASSPGQSYEQYF.